This entry is about one T cell receptor (beta chain). This sample is part of a study of cytomegalovirus exposure and HLA in healthy donors. CDR3 size: 16 residues. V was pared by 3 bases and J by 5 bases, with 13 bases of the junction left unmatched. The germline gives CDR1 SGHRS, CDR2 YFSETQ. The donors were members of the validation cohort, which comprised 120 subjects and was separate from the first cohort of fewer than 700 subjects. Some clones are missing from TCRdb's copy, which holds only in-frame ones; the method was immunoSEQ multiplex PCR. The sample lists 200,000 or so clones; more than 65% were seen once.

Sequenced sample: PBMCs. This TCR was sampled from a woman aged 25 to 39 in good health and CMV-seropositive. The chain links TRBV5-1 to TRBJ2-5; 7 bases agree with TRBD2. CDR3 DNA: TGCGCCAGCAGCTCGACTAGCAGTGAGAGGAGGGAGACCCAGTACTTC. Amino acids: CASSSTSSERRETQYF.